This passage covers 5 T cell receptor beta chains from one sample sequenced in a study of shared clonotypes between healthy human individuals (TCRdb year 2020). Library prep was done by the immunoSEQ multiplex PCR assay. In its TCRdb copy, this immuneACCESS table keeps in-frame sequences only and misses some clones. Where compared with another copy, unresolved V genes explain less than half of these, and the others have no known cause. For this sample the table gives about 320,000 clones, of which around 87% were detected only once. Roughly 17% of the sample comes from the top ten. The sample consisted of memory CD8+ T cells sorted from blood. The cell subset or site label corresponds to: CD45RO+ cells pooled with CCR7-negative TemRA cells. The source of these receptors is a man between 18 and 35 years old in good health.

The V gene is TRBV9, the J gene TRBJ2-6; D tentatively fits TRBD1 or TRBD2 (5 bases each). This CDR3 has 16 amino acids. CDR1 and CDR2 (germline): SGDLS, YYNGEE. V was shortened by 0 bases and J by 2 bases, with 9 bases between the two germline ends. CDR3 DNA sequence: TGTGCCAGCAGCGTAGTGGTGGGGGCTGGGGCCAACGTCCTGACTTTC. Translation: CASSVVVGAGANVLTF.

There are a few counts of this clone. The chain employs TRBV2 and TRBJ2-7; D call uncertain. V lost 3 bases, J lost 3 bases, and 6 bases lay in between. CDR3 length: 12 residues. The germline CDR1 and CDR2 sequences are SNHLY and FYNNEI. The CDR3 DNA follows: TGTGCCAGCAGTGAGGACGGCTACGAGCAGTACTTC. Residues: CASSEDGYEQYF. Full variable domain (remainder filled in from reference TRBV2 and TRBJ2-7): EPEVTQTPSHQVTQMGQEVILRCVPISNHLYFYWYRQILGQKVEFLVSFYNNEISEKSEIFDDQFSVERPDGSNFTLKIRSTKLEDSAMYFCASSEDGYEQYFGPGTRLTVT.

As to this clone: The same CDR3 also results from other DNA sequences found in this sample. The V call is TRBV6-1, the J call TRBJ2-7; no clear D. Between the trimmed V and J ends, which lost 5 bases and 4 bases, there was a span of 6 bases. This CDR3 has 11 amino acids. CDR1 and CDR2 from the germline V gene are MNHNS and SASEGT. The CDR3 DNA reads as TGTGCCAGCAGTTTAAATTACGAGCAGTACTTC. Amino acids: CASSLNYEQYF.

The chain recombines TRBV2 with TRBJ2-2; the D is unclear. In germline, CDR1 is SNHLY, CDR2 FYNNEI. The V end lost 4 bases, the J end lost 5 bases, and 5 bases lay between the germline ends. The CDR3 length is 12 residues. Here the CDR3 DNA reads TGTGCCAGCAGTGCCGTTACCGGGGAGCTGTTTTTT. Translating gives CASSAVTGELFF.

In the case of this clone: An end of the junction does not agree with germline; a read error may underlie this. Other DNA sequences in this specimen translate into the identical CDR3. The chain combines TRBV2 with TRBJ2-7; 8 bases map to TRBD1. CDR3 size: 14 residues. CDR1 and CDR2 (germline): SNHLY, FYNNEI. The CDR3 spells CASSTLGTGYEQYF. DNA of the CDR3: TGTGCCAGCAGCACACTGGGGACAGGCTACGAGCAGTACTTT.